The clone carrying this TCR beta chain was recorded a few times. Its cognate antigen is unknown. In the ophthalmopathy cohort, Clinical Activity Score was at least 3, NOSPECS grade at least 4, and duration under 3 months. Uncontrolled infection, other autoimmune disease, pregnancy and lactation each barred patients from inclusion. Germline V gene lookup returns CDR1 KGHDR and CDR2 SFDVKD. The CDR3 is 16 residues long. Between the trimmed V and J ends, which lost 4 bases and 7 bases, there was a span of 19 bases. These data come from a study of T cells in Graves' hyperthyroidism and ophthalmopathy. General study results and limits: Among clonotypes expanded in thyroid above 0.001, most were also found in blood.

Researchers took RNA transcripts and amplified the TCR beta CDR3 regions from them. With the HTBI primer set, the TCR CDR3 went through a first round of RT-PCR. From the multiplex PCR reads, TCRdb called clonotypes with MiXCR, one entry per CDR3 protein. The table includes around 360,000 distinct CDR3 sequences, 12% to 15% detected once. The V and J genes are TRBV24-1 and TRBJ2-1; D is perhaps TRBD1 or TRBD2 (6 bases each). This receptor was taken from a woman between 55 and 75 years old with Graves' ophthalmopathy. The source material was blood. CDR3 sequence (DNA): TGTGCCACCAGTGACCCCCCTGGGGGGCTCAAGAATGAGCAGTTCTTC. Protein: CATSDPPGGLKNEQFF.